The entry below describes one T cell receptor beta chain. The data derive from a study of blood T cell repertoires in COVID-19. Overall study context: Collection of acute and convalescent COVID-19 samples took place in the United States, Italy and Spain. Sources were T cells, B-cell-depleted T cells, or PBMCs; the material itself was cDNA or gDNA.

V trimming: 0 bases; J trimming: 0 bases; junction bases outside the gene matches: 5. This CDR3 is 16 amino acids long. CDR1 and CDR2 from the germline V gene are SGHNT and YYREEE (reference sequence). In the original workflow: For nucleated cells, counts were estimated from reference gene primer amplification. Profiled with immunoSEQ multiplex PCR; TCRdb holds only in-frame clones, not every one. V and J calls and clone size follow that table, whereas D and trimming were derived from the DNA. The sample includes hundreds of thousands of clones, around 82% of them seen just once. The sample comprised peripheral blood. The sequence was collected from a woman between 50 and 59 years old with acute or convalescent COVID-19. The rearrangement joins TRBV5-4 to TRBJ2-7; 8 bases match TRBD2. The CDR3 loop is CASSLALAGSSYEQYF. In DNA form, the CDR3 reads TGTGCCAGCAGCTTGGCCCTAGCGGGCAGCTCCTACGAGCAGTACTTC.